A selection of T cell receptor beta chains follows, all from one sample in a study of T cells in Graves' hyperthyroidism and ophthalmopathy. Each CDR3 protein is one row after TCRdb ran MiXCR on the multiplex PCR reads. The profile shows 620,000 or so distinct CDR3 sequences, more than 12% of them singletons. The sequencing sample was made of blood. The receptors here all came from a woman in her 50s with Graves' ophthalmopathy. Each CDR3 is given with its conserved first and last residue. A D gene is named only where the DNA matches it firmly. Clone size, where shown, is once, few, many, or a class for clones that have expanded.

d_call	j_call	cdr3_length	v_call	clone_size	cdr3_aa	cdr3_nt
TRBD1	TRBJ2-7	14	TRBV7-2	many	CASSLMGQGGEQYF	TGTGCCAGCAGCTTAATGGGACAGGGGGGCGAGCAGTACTTC
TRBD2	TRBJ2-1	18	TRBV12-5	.	CASGLYLGGLARNNEQFF	TGTGCTAGTGGTTTGTATCTGGGGGGACTAGCGAGGAACAATGAGCAGTTCTTC
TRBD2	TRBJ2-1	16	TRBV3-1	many	CASSRTGTRTRNEQFF	TGTGCCAGCAGCCGCACCGGGACTAGGACGCGGAATGAGCAGTTCTTC
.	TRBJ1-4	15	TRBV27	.	CASSLGAATNEKLLF	TGTGCCAGCAGTTTAGGTGCTGCAACTAATGAAAAACTGCTTTTT
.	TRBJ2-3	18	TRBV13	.	CASSITGTSRGERDTQYF	TGTGCCAGCAGCATAACCGGGACGTCAAGGGGGGAGAGAGATACGCAGTATTTT
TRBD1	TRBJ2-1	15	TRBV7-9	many	CASSSGTGGYFEQFF	TGTGCCAGCAGCTCAGGGACAGGGGGCTATTTTGAGCAGTTCTTC
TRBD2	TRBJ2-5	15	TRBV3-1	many	CASSRASGPQETQYF	TGTGCCAGCAGCCGGGCTAGCGGGCCACAAGAGACCCAGTACTTC
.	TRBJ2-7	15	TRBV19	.	CASTPTRGMSYEQYF	TGTGCCAGTACCCCGACCAGAGGAATGTCCTACGAGCAGTACTTC
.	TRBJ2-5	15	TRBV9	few	CASSVLPGIQETQYF	TGTGCCAGCAGCGTACTTCCGGGGATTCAAGAGACCCAGTACTTC
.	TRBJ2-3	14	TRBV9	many	CASSVNQRGDTQYF	TGTGCCAGCAGCGTAAACCAACGTGGCGATACGCAGTATTTT
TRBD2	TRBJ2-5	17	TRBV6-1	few	CASSPRQGLDKKETQYF	TGTGCCAGCAGCCCAAGGCAGGGACTAGACAAAAAAGAGACCCAGTACTTC
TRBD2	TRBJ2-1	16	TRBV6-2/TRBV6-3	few	CASSYSTSPFSNEQFF	TGTGCCAGCAGTTACTCGACTAGCCCCTTTAGCAATGAGCAGTTCTTC
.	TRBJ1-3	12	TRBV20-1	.	CSADSPGNTIYF	TGCAGTGCGGACAGCCCTGGAAACACCATATATTTT
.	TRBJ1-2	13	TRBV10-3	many	CAIRTISSYGYTF	TGTGCCATCAGGACCATCAGTAGCTATGGCTACACCTTC
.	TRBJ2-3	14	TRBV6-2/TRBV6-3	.	CACLPGPSADTQYF	TGTGCCTGCCTTCCGGGGCCGAGCGCAGATACGCAGTATTTT
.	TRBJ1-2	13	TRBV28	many	CASSLLRVYGYTF	TGTGCCAGCAGTTTATTGCGGGTCTATGGCTACACCTTC
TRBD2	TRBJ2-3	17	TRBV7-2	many	CASSSPGLAGASNTQYF	TGTGCCAGCAGCTCACCGGGACTAGCGGGAGCCTCCAATACGCAGTATTTT
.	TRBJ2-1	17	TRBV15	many	CATSRDSRTFSDDEQFF	TGTGCCACCAGCAGAGATAGTCGGACGTTTAGTGACGATGAGCAGTTCTTC
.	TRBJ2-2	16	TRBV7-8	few	CASSLGGVPSTGELFF	TGTGCCAGCAGCTTAGGAGGGGTGCCTAGCACCGGGGAGCTGTTTTTT
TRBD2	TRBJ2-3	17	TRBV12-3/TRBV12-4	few	CASSLAALGGGTDTQYF	TGTGCCAGCAGTTTAGCGGCCTTGGGGGGGGGCACAGATACGCAGTATTTT
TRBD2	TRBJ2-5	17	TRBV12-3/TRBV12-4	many	CASSLGLAGGRGETQYF	TGTGCCAGCAGTTTGGGACTAGCGGGAGGAAGAGGAGAGACCCAGTACTTC
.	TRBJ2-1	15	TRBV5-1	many	CASSLRPPYPNEQFF	TGCGCCAGCAGCTTGCGGCCTCCCTATCCAAATGAGCAGTTCTTC
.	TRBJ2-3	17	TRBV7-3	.	CASSLNSARDSTDTQYF	TGTGCCAGCAGCTTAAATAGCGCCCGGGACAGCACAGATACGCAGTATTTT
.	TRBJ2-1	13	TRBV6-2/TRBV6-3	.	CASSYSRLNEQFF	TGTGCCAGCAGTTACAGCCGCCTCAATGAGCAGTTCTTC
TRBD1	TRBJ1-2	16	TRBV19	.	CASSKSPGQGAGGYTF	TGTGCCAGTAGTAAATCTCCGGGACAGGGGGCCGGTGGCTACACCTTC
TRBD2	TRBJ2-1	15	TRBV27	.	CASFPGLAGYGEQFF	TGTGCCAGCTTCCCGGGACTAGCGGGATATGGTGAGCAGTTCTTC
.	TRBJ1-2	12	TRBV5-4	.	CASSLTDHGYTF	TGTGCCAGCAGCTTGACAGATCATGGCTACACCTTC
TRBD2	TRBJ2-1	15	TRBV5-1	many	CASSFGTSLGNEQFF	TGCGCCAGCAGCTTCGGGACTAGCCTGGGAAATGAGCAGTTCTTC
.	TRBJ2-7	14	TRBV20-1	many	CSASIASASYEQYF	TGCAGTGCTAGTATAGCTAGCGCATCCTACGAGCAGTACTTC
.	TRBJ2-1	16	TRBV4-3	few	CASSQDLWQGYNEQFF	TGCGCCAGCAGCCAAGATCTGTGGCAGGGCTACAATGAGCAGTTCTTC
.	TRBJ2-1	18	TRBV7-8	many	CASSLEAGLASSYNEQFF	TGTGCCAGCAGCTTAGAGGCGGGGCTAGCCAGCTCCTACAATGAGCAGTTCTTC
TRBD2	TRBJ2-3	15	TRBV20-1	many	CSAKVASGGPDTQYF	TGCAGTGCTAAGGTGGCTAGCGGAGGGCCAGATACGCAGTATTTT
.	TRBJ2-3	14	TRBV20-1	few	CSAPSGRSTDTQYF	TGCAGTGCTCCTTCCGGGAGAAGTACAGATACGCAGTATTTT
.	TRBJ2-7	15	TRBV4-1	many	CASSQEKDFVYEQYF	TGCGCCAGCAGCCAAGAAAAAGACTTTGTCTACGAGCAGTACTTC
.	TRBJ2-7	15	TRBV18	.	CASSPKTILSNEQYF	TGTGCCAGCTCACCGAAAACTATTCTCTCGAACGAGCAGTACTTC
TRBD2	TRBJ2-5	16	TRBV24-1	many	CATSDFGAGGPETQYF	TGTGCCACCAGTGATTTTGGAGCGGGAGGGCCAGAGACCCAGTACTTC
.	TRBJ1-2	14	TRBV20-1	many	CSARDDSANYGYTF	TGCAGTGCTAGAGATGACAGTGCTAACTATGGCTACACCTTC
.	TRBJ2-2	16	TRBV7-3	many	CASSFTRATNTGELFF	TGTGCCAGCAGCTTCACGCGGGCAACGAACACCGGGGAGCTGTTTTTT